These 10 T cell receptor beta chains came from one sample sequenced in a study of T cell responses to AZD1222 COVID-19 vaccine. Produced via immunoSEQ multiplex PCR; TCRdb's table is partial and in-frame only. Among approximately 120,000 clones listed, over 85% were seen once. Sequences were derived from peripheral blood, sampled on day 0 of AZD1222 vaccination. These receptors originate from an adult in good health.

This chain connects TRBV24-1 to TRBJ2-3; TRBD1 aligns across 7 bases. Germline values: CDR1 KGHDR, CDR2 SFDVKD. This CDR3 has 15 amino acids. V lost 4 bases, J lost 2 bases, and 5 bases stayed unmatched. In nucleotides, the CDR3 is TGTGCCACCAGTGAGTACAGGGGACCCACAGATACGCAGTATTTT. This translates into CATSEYRGPTDTQYF.

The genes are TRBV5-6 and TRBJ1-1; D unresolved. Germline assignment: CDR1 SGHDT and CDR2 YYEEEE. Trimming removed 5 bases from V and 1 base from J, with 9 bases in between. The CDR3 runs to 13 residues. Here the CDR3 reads CASRSLGNTEAFF. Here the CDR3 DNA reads TGTGCCAGCAGAAGTCTGGGGAACACTGAAGCTTTCTTT.

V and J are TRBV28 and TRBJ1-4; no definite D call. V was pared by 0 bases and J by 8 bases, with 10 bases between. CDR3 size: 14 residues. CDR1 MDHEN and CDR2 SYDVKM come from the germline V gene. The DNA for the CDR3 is TGTGCCAGCAGTTTATGGGGTCGTCGAGAAAAACTGTTTTTT. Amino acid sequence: CASSLWGRREKLFF.

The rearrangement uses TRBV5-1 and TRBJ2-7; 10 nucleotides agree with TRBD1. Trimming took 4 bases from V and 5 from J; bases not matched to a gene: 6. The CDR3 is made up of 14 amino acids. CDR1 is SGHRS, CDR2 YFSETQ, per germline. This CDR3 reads CASSRGTGADEQYF. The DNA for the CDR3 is TGCGCCAGCAGCCGCGGGACAGGGGCTGACGAGCAGTACTTC.

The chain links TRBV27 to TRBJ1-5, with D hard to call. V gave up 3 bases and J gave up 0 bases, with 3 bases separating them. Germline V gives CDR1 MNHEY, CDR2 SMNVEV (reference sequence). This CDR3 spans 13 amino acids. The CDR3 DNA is TGTGCCAGCAGTTTCTATAGCAATCAGCCCCAGCATTTT. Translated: CASSFYSNQPQHF.

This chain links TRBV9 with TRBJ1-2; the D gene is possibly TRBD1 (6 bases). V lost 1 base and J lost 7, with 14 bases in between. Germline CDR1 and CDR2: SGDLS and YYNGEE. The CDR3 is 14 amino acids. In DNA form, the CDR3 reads TGTGCCAGCAGCGTAAGGGGGGGAACCATTGGCTACACCTTC. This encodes CASSVRGGTIGYTF.

Here the CDR3 DNA reads TGCGCCAGCAGCCAGAGACTAGCGGGAGAAGCTGGGGCCAACGTCCTGACTTTC. Its translation: CASSQRLAGEAGANVLTF. V and J are TRBV4-3 and TRBJ2-6, with TRBD2 matching 12 bases. CDR1 LGHNA and CDR2 YSLEER come from the germline V gene. Trimming took 3 bases from V and 2 from J; bases not matched to a gene: 5. This CDR3 has 18 residues.

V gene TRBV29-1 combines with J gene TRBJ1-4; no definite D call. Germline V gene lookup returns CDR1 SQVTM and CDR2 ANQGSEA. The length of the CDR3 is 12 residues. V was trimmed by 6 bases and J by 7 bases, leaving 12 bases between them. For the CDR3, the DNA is TGCAGCGTGGCCCGGGGATCTGAAAAACTGTTTTTT. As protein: CSVARGSEKLFF.

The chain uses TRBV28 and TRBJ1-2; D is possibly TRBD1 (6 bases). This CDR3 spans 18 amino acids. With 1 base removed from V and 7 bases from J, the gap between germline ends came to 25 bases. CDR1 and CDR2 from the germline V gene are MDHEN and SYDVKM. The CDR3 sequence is CASSLFLAVQGEDRGYTF. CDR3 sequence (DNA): TGTGCCAGCAGTTTATTCCTCGCTGTACAGGGTGAGGACCGTGGCTACACCTTC.

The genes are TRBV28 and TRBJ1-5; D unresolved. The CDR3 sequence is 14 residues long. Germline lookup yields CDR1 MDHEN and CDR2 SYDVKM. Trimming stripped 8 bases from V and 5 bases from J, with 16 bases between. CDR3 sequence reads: CASSKGRRDQPQHF. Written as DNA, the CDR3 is TGTGCCAGCTCGAAAGGTAGGAGGGATCAGCCCCAGCATTTT.